Listed here are 17 T cell receptor beta chains from one sample, sequenced in a study of CD8+CD57+ T cells in acquired aplastic anemia. Only patients with CD8+CD57+ cell expansion on flow cytometry were chosen for sequencing. Using genomic DNA as the template, TCR beta VDJ and CDR3 profiling was carried out. TCRdb fed the reads into MiXCR, producing one record per CDR3 protein. The sample carries under 500,000 distinct CDR3 sequences, around 30% recorded once. The sample taken for sequencing was sorted CD4+, CD8+, or CD8+CD57+ T cells (not recorded which) from PBMCs. The receptors were sampled from a human donor with aplastic anemia.

This clonotype was observed once. This sequence may be a read error, since a much larger clone differs from it by one base. V usage is TRBV20-1 and J usage is TRBJ1-2; 9 positions agree with TRBD1. CDR3 length: 15 amino acids. Germline V CDR1 and CDR2: DFQATT, SNEGSKA (reference sequence). Here the CDR3 reads CSALREGQGPYGYAF. The CDR3 DNA sequence: TGCAGTGCCCTACGGGAGGGACAGGGACCCTATGGCTACGCCTTC.

This clonotype was recorded at least ten times. The DNA for the CDR3 is TGCGCCAGCAGCCAACCCGGACGGAATTCACCCCTCCACTTT. It codes for CASSQPGRNSPLHF. The V call is TRBV4-1, the J call TRBJ1-6, with D unresolved. V dropped 2 bases and J dropped 7 bases, with 9 bases sitting between them. This CDR3 region has 14 residues. In germline, CDR1 is MGHRA, CDR2 YSYEKL.

This clonotype was detected a few times. The CDR3 loop is CSARDLGTGENTEAFF. In DNA form, the CDR3 reads TGCAGTGCTAGAGATCTAGGGACAGGGGAGAACACTGAAGCTTTCTTT. The chain couples TRBV20-1 to TRBJ1-1, with 10 bases lining up with TRBD1. CDR1 and CDR2 from the germline V gene are DFQATT and SNEGSKA (reference sequence). Unmatched junction bases numbered 5, after V lost 0 bases and J lost 1 base. The CDR3 contains 16 residues.

This clonotype was observed at least ten times. CDR3 coding DNA: TGCGCCAGCAGCACGGACAGTGGCTATGGCTACACCTTC. This sequence encodes CASSTDSGYGYTF. This chain connects TRBV5-1 to TRBJ1-2, with D maybe TRBD1 (6 bases). Trimming cost V 4 bases and J 4 bases, with 11 bases left between them. The CDR3 has 13 amino acids. Germline CDR1 and CDR2: SGHRS and YFSETQ.

This clonotype has a single count. V gene TRBV5-1 combines with J gene TRBJ1-5, with 8 bases aligning to TRBD1. The germline V gene encodes CDR1 SGHRS and CDR2 YFSETQ. Losses at the gene ends were 0 bases for V and 0 bases for J; bases not matched to a gene: 11. There are 19 residues in the CDR3. The CDR3 bases are TGCGCCAGCAGCTTGGGCGAAGGGACAGGACTTAGTAGCAATCAGCCCCAGCATTTT. It specifies CASSLGEGTGLSSNQPQHF.

This chain joins TRBV6-2 or TRBV6-3 and TRBJ1-5; D gene ambiguous. CDR1 is MNHEY, CDR2 SVGEGT, per germline. V was pared by 5 bases and J by 3 bases, with 11 bases between. The CDR3 contains 14 residues. CDR3 DNA sequence: TGTGCCAGCAGTACCCGACATCCCAATCAGCCCCAGCATTTT. The encoded protein is CASSTRHPNQPQHF.

This clonotype was found a few times. The chain combines TRBV6-1 with TRBJ1-2; TRBD1 agrees at 9 bases. The ends lost 10 bases at V and 1 base at J; junction bases unmatched: 7. CDR1 is MNHNS and CDR2 is SASEGT in the germline V gene. This CDR3 spans 14 amino acids. The CDR3 is CATARTGVNYGYTF. In DNA, the CDR3 is TGTGCCACCGCCCGGACAGGGGTTAACTATGGCTACACCTTC.

This chain uses TRBV29-1 with TRBJ2-1, with D unresolved. Trimming removed 8 bases at V and 1 base at J, with 0 bases between. Germline V CDR1 and CDR2: SQVTM, ANQGSEA. The CDR3 spans 9 residues. The CDR3 nucleotides are TGCAGCTCCTACAATGAGCAGTTCTTC. It yields the protein CSSYNEQFF.

This clonotype has more than one count but fewer than ten. J is TRBJ2-3 and V is TRBV19; 10 bases agree with TRBD2. CDR3 length: 13 residues. Germline-derived CDR1 and CDR2 are LNHDA and SQIVND (reference sequence). With V trimmed by 6 bases and J by 6 bases, 3 bases remained unmatched. CDR3 DNA: TGTGCCAGTAGGGTAGCGGGGGGTGATACGCAGTATTTT. Its protein product is CASRVAGGDTQYF.

This clonotype turned up a few times. This sequence joins TRBV25-1 and TRBJ2-1; 13 positions match TRBD2. The CDR3 is 15 amino acids. Germline trimming cut 7 bases from V and 7 bases from J; bases unmatched to any gene: 7. Germline assignment: CDR1 MGHDK and CDR2 SYGVNS. CDR3 DNA: TGTGCCAGCACGGCCGGGACTAGCGGGAAAAATGAGCAGTTCTTC. Its protein product is CASTAGTSGKNEQFF. Using reference TRBV25-1 and TRBJ2-1 for the parts outside the CDR3, the full variable domain is EADIYQTPRYLVIGTGKKITLECSQTMGHDKMYWYQQDPGMELHLIHYSYGVNSTEKGDLSSESTVSRIRTEHFPLTLESARPSHTSQYLCASTAGTSGKNEQFFGPGTRLTVL.

A word on this clonotype: A read error may be the cause here, since a much bigger clone is one base away. CDR3 DNA sequence: TGCAGCGTTAAGAAGGGACGGGGGGGCGGTGCGCAGTATTTT. Its protein product is CSVKKGRGGGAQYF. The chain is built from TRBV29-1 and TRBJ2-3, with 8 bases identical to TRBD2. The germline CDR1 and CDR2 sequences are SQVTM and ANQGSEA. The CDR3 is made up of 14 amino acids. With V trimmed by 5 bases and J by 10 bases, 14 bases remained unmatched.

In this sample, this clonotype turned up many times. The chain recombines TRBV12-3 or TRBV12-4 with TRBJ1-2; D remains ambiguous. V was cut by 2 bases and J by 3 bases, with 10 bases left in between. CDR3 length: 14 amino acids. The chain's CDR3 is CASSLNEGDYGYTF. Here the CDR3 DNA reads TGTGCCAGCAGTTTAAATGAGGGAGACTATGGCTACACCTTC.

V is TRBV5-4 and J is TRBJ1-6; 7 bases fit TRBD1. Germline values: CDR1 SGHNT, CDR2 YYREEE (reference sequence). The CDR3 covers 15 residues. The trim removed 4 bases at V and 10 bases at J, leaving 11 bases unmatched. CDR3 nucleotide sequence: TGTGCCAGCAGCCCTCGGGACAGAGGATCATCACCCCTCCACTTT. This sequence encodes CASSPRDRGSSPLHF.

The chain recombines TRBV13 with TRBJ1-3; D ambiguous. The V gene lost 0 bases and the J gene lost 4 bases, with 10 bases spanning the gap. This CDR3 has 15 residues. Germline V gives CDR1 PRHDT, CDR2 FYEKMQ (reference sequence). CDR3 sequence reads: CASSLGLGRGNTIYF. Here the CDR3 DNA reads TGTGCCAGCAGCTTAGGCTTAGGGAGGGGAAACACCATATATTTT.

Only a few counts were recorded for this clonotype. The final CDR3 position lacks the conserved phenylalanine or tryptophan, pointing to a likely read error. The DNA is omitted, as the CDR3 cannot be located on it reliably, and the CDR3 follows TCRdb's listing. The gene calls are TRBV2 and TRBJ2-7; TRBD1 reflects the table's D call only, with no check against the DNA. The CDR3 is made up of 15 amino acids, end residues included. Germline CDR1 reads SNHLY; CDR2 reads FYNNEI. CDR3 sequence: CASSTGTGTSYERYL.

The V and J genes are TRBV20-1 and TRBJ2-7; the match to TRBD2 covers 7 bases. The length of the CDR3 is 12 residues. The V segment lost 4 bases and the J segment 2 bases; nucleotides outside the gene matches: 2. CDR1 and CDR2 from the germline V gene are DFQATT and SNEGSKA (reference sequence). For the CDR3, the DNA is TGCAGTGCTACGCGGGGGACCTACGAGCAGTACTTC. This codes for CSATRGTYEQYF.

This clonotype appeared a few times. It may be a read error: a sequence one base away is much more abundant. The chain employs TRBV19 and TRBJ2-2, with D possibly being TRBD1 (6 bases). The V end lost 8 bases, the J end lost 3 bases, and 13 bases lay between the germline ends. CDR1 LNHDA and CDR2 SQIVND come from the germline V gene (reference sequence). The CDR3 spans 14 residues. CDR3 nucleotide sequence: TGTGCCAGTGGGGGCGCGGGTGACACCGGGGAGCTGTTTTTT. It is translated as CASGGAGDTGELFF.